The rows below give T cell receptor beta chains drawn from one sample of a study of cytomegalovirus exposure and HLA in healthy donors. Sequencing was performed with immunoSEQ multiplex PCR; in TCRdb, only in-frame clones are kept and a portion is missing. Of about 330,000 clones in the sample, roughly 90% are singletons; the top ten hold 0.65% to 0.85%. Material for sequencing was PBMCs. These receptor sequences come from a woman aged 18 to 35 in good health and CMV-seronegative. The CDR3 runs from the conserved cysteine through the conserved F or W. A D gene is named only where the DNA matches it firmly. Part of the rows lack a size; the others show once, few, many or a class for expanded clones.

V gene	J gene	D gene	clone size	CDR3 protein	CDR3 DNA
TRBV6-5	TRBJ1-2	.	.	CASSFSPSGGYTF	TGTGCCAGCAGTTTCTCTCCTTCGGGGGGCTACACCTTC
TRBV9	TRBJ2-1	TRBD2	.	CASSVGASGSYEQFF	TGTGCCAGCAGCGTGGGGGCTAGCGGGAGCTATGAGCAGTTCTTC
TRBV4-1	TRBJ1-5	.	few	CASSLTGTGYQPQHF	TGCGCCAGCAGCCTAACCGGTACAGGCTATCAGCCCCAGCATTTT
TRBV7-9	TRBJ1-1	.	.	CASSLESNTEAFF	TGTGCCAGCAGCTTAGAATCTAACACTGAAGCTTTCTTT
TRBV19	TRBJ1-1	.	.	CASLGWDDSTEAFF	TGTGCCAGTTTAGGCTGGGATGACAGCACTGAAGCTTTCTTT
TRBV10-3	TRBJ1-1	.	.	CAISDPQGRTEAFF	TGTGCCATCAGTGATCCACAGGGACGCACTGAAGCTTTCTTT
TRBV4-3	TRBJ2-7	.	.	CASSQDSEGPSSYEQYF	TGCGCCAGCAGCCAAGATTCGGAGGGGCCGAGCTCCTACGAGCAGTACTTC
TRBV30	TRBJ1-1	.	.	CAWSWTENTEAFF	TGTGCCTGGAGTTGGACAGAGAACACTGAAGCTTTCTTT
TRBV7-2	TRBJ1-1	.	once	CASSQRTPTNTEAFF	TGTGCCAGCAGTCAGAGGACACCAACGAACACTGAAGCTTTCTTT
TRBV18	TRBJ2-7	.	.	CASSPPTGSHEQYF	TGTGCCAGCTCACCACCAACAGGGTCCCACGAGCAGTACTTC
TRBV11-1	TRBJ1-3	.	.	CASSEGLQTGNTIYF	TGTGCCAGCAGCGAGGGACTTCAAACTGGAAACACCATATATTTT
TRBV6-5	TRBJ2-5	TRBD1	.	CASSYGTGDQETQYF	TGTGCCAGCAGTTACGGGACAGGGGACCAAGAGACCCAGTACTTC
TRBV2	TRBJ2-5	.	.	CASSGEETQYF	TGTGCCAGCAGTGGGGAGGAGACCCAGTACTTC
TRBV5-1	TRBJ1-2	.	.	CASSPAGSGSNGYTF	TGCGCCAGCAGCCCGGCGGGGTCAGGGTCTAATGGCTACACCTTC
TRBV11-2	TRBJ2-1	TRBD2	.	CASSLGLAAYNEQFF	TGTGCCAGCAGCTTAGGACTAGCGGCTTACAATGAGCAGTTCTTC
TRBV19	TRBJ2-7	TRBD2	.	CASSSPGSGLYEQYF	TGTGCCAGTAGTTCCCCGGGTAGCGGGTTGTACGAGCAGTACTTC
TRBV6-5	TRBJ2-3	.	.	CASSYFGGPSTDTQYF	TGTGCCAGCAGTTACTTCGGCGGGCCTAGCACAGATACGCAGTATTTT
TRBV7-6	TRBJ2-3	TRBD2	.	CASSIGTSGTDTQYF	TGTGCCAGCAGCATTGGGACTAGCGGCACAGATACGCAGTATTTT
TRBV4-1	TRBJ2-6	.	.	CASSQPGQGGSVLTF	TGCGCCAGCAGCCAGCCGGGACAAGGAGGATCGGTCTTGACTTTC
TRBV27	TRBJ1-1	.	.	CASRGTGGSTEAFF	TGTGCCAGCAGGGGGACCGGGGGGTCGACTGAAGCTTTCTTT
TRBV5-1	TRBJ2-2	.	.	CASSLESYTGELFF	TGCGCCAGCAGCTTGGAGAGTTACACCGGGGAGCTGTTTTTT
TRBV4-2	TRBJ2-6	.	.	CASSQEDGSGLSSGANVLTF	TGTGCCAGCAGCCAAGAGGATGGGTCGGGTCTGAGCTCTGGGGCCAACGTCCTGACTTTC
TRBV11-2	TRBJ2-7	TRBD2	.	CASSPSQAGVHEQYF	TGTGCCAGCAGCCCGAGTCAAGCGGGAGTCCACGAGCAGTACTTC
TRBV5-4	TRBJ1-1	TRBD1	.	CASSSPDRTGAEAFF	TGTGCCAGCAGCTCCCCGGACAGGACGGGCGCTGAAGCTTTCTTT
TRBV19	TRBJ2-7	TRBD1	.	CASSTLGQGTYEQYF	TGTGCCAGTAGTACCCTCGGACAGGGGACCTACGAGCAGTACTTC
TRBV5-1	TRBJ2-5	TRBD1	.	CASSLYPGTGETQYF	TGCGCCAGCAGCCTATACCCCGGGACAGGAGAGACCCAGTACTTC
TRBV5-1	TRBJ2-7	.	.	CASSLGDSSYEQYF	TGCGCCAGCAGCTTGGGAGACAGCTCCTACGAGCAGTACTTC
TRBV27	TRBJ2-1	TRBD2	.	CASRVLAGGPYNEQFF	TGTGCCAGCAGGGTACTAGCGGGAGGACCCTACAATGAGCAGTTCTTC
TRBV4-1	TRBJ1-2	TRBD1	once	CASSQDLTGGRNYGYTF	TGCGCCAGCAGCCAAGATCTTACAGGGGGAAGGAACTATGGCTACACCTTC
TRBV6-5	TRBJ2-5	TRBD2	.	CASSLAGETQYF	TGTGCCAGCAGTTTAGCGGGAGAGACCCAGTACTTC
TRBV4-2	TRBJ1-4	.	.	CASSPQGTVREKLFF	TGTGCCAGCAGCCCCCAGGGAACCGTCAGAGAAAAACTGTTTTTT
TRBV5-6	TRBJ2-7	TRBD1	.	CASSRTGVEQYF	TGTGCCAGCAGCCGCACAGGGGTCGAGCAGTACTTC
TRBV2	TRBJ2-1	TRBD2	.	CASLREGNEQFF	TGTGCCAGCTTGCGGGAGGGGAATGAGCAGTTCTTC
TRBV6-1	TRBJ1-1	.	.	CASTSRWVDTEAFF	TGTGCCAGCACCTCGAGGTGGGTCGACACTGAAGCTTTCTTT
TRBV11-3	TRBJ2-3	.	.	CASSPEGYTDTQYF	TGTGCCAGCAGCCCGGAGGGCTACACAGATACGCAGTATTTT
TRBV27	TRBJ2-1	TRBD2	.	CASSSTSGSSYNEQFF	TGTGCCAGCAGTTCAACTAGCGGGAGTAGTTACAATGAGCAGTTCTTC
TRBV5-1	TRBJ1-2	TRBD1	.	CASSLWGTDGYTF	TGCGCCAGCAGCTTGTGGGGGACAGATGGCTACACCTTC
TRBV7-8	TRBJ2-3	TRBD2	.	CASSLVLAGGSDTQYF	TGTGCCAGCAGCTTGGTCCTAGCGGGAGGAAGCGATACGCAGTATTTT
TRBV6-1	TRBJ2-2	.	.	CASSEVGHQNAGELFF	TGTGCCAGCAGTGAAGTCGGACACCAGAACGCCGGGGAGCTGTTTTTT
TRBV5-6	TRBJ2-2	TRBD2	.	CASSFPGGHTGELFF	TGTGCCAGCAGCTTTCCGGGAGGGCACACCGGGGAGCTGTTTTTT
TRBV6-5	TRBJ2-1	TRBD2	.	CASSNRASGRNEQFF	TGTGCCAGCAGTAACCGAGCTAGCGGGAGGAATGAGCAGTTCTTC
TRBV6-1	TRBJ1-1	.	.	CASSRQRTGGTEAFF	TGTGCCAGCAGTCGACAGCGAACGGGTGGCACTGAAGCTTTCTTT
TRBV5-1	TRBJ1-5	TRBD1	.	CASSIGAGGDQPQHF	TGCGCCAGCAGCATTGGGGCAGGGGGCGATCAGCCCCAGCATTTT
TRBV4-3	TRBJ2-6	TRBD1	.	CASSQARDRHSGANVLTF	TGCGCCAGCAGCCAAGCCCGGGACAGGCACTCTGGGGCCAACGTCCTGACTTTC
TRBV11-2	TRBJ2-3	.	.	CASSLEAEVPFGTDTQYF	TGTGCCAGCAGCTTAGAAGCGGAAGTCCCGTTCGGCACAGATACGCAGTATTTT
TRBV6-5	TRBJ2-7	.	.	CASSPQGTGTYEQYF	TGTGCCAGCAGTCCCCAGGGGACGGGGACCTACGAGCAGTACTTC
TRBV5-1	TRBJ2-1	TRBD1	.	CASGTGGYNEQFF	TGCGCCAGCGGGACAGGGGGGTACAATGAGCAGTTCTTC